The rows below give T cell receptor beta chains drawn from one sample of a study of cytomegalovirus exposure and HLA in healthy donors. TCRdb keeps only in-frame clones here, not all; method: immunoSEQ multiplex PCR. The data hold some 150,000 clones, with approximately 79% observed a single time. The specimen was PBMCs. The receptors here all came from a woman between 40 and 55 years old in good health and CMV-seropositive. The CDR3 runs from the conserved cysteine through the conserved F or W.

v_call: TRBV5-1; j_call: TRBJ2-7; cdr3_aa: CASSSTGNSYEQYF
v_call: TRBV6-1; j_call: TRBJ1-3; cdr3_aa: CASKAGTNSGNTIYF
v_call: TRBV5-6; j_call: TRBJ2-7; cdr3_aa: CASSLPGTEQYF
v_call: TRBV6-5; j_call: TRBJ2-7; cdr3_aa: CASKTVPAEQYF
v_call: TRBV6-5; j_call: TRBJ1-2; cdr3_aa: CATRSGQGNYGYTF
v_call: TRBV5-1; j_call: TRBJ1-5; cdr3_aa: CASSLGEVNQPQHF
v_call: TRBV15; j_call: TRBJ1-2; cdr3_aa: CATSSEGGREGYTF
v_call: TRBV6-6; j_call: TRBJ2-3; cdr3_aa: CASARTDTQYF
v_call: TRBV4-2; j_call: TRBJ1-4; cdr3_aa: CASSQAGTPELLLFF
v_call: TRBV13; j_call: TRBJ2-1; cdr3_aa: CASSVLYNEQFF
v_call: TRBV7-9; j_call: TRBJ1-2; cdr3_aa: CASSLVVGQTYGYTF
v_call: TRBV21-1; j_call: TRBJ2-2; cdr3_aa: CASSKVGHYHTGELFF
v_call: TRBV27; j_call: TRBJ1-2; cdr3_aa: CASSLGGELYGYTF
v_call: TRBV6-5; j_call: TRBJ2-5; cdr3_aa: CASSYQHRGETQYF
v_call: TRBV19; j_call: TRBJ1-5; cdr3_aa: CASSFSRDSPNSNQPQHF
v_call: TRBV7-2; j_call: TRBJ2-1; cdr3_aa: CASSLRPGQGVFF
v_call: TRBV11-2; j_call: TRBJ2-1; cdr3_aa: CASSLVTSFPEQFF
v_call: TRBV6-1; j_call: TRBJ2-3; cdr3_aa: CASTYRQGAADMQYF
v_call: TRBV6-6; j_call: TRBJ1-1; cdr3_aa: CASSSATGGGTEAFF
v_call: TRBV5-1; j_call: TRBJ2-3; cdr3_aa: CASSLELAGRGTDTQYF
v_call: TRBV6-5; j_call: TRBJ1-6; cdr3_aa: CASSYHTSNSPLHF